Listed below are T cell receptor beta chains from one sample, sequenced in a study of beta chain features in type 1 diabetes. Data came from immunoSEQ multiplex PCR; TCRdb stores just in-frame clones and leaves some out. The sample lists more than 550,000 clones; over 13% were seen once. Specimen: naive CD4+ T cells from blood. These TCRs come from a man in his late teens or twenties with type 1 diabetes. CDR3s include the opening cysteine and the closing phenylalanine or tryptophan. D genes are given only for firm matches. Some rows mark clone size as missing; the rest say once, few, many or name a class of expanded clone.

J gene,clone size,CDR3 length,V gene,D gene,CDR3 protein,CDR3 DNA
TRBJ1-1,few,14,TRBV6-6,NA,CASTTRGMNTEAFF,TGTGCCAGCACTACCAGGGGTATGAACACTGAAGCTTTCTTT
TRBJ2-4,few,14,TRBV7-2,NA,CASSLSRDDDIQYF,TGTGCCAGCAGCCTCTCCAGGGACGATGACATTCAGTACTTC
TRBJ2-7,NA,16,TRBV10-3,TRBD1,CAISDQSTGNPYEQYF,TGTGCCATCAGTGACCAATCGACAGGGAACCCCTACGAGCAGTACTTC
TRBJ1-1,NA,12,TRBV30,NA,CASHRGGAEAFF,TGTGCCTCCCACCGGGGGGGAGCTGAAGCTTTCTTT
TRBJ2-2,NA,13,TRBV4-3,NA,CASSQRLTGELFF,TGCGCCAGCAGCCAGAGGCTCACCGGGGAGCTGTTTTTT
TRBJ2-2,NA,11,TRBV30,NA,CAWKGIGELFF,TGTGCCTGGAAAGGAATCGGGGAGCTGTTTTTT
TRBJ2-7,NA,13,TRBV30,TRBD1,CAWTNRGNYEQYF,TGTGCCTGGACGAACAGGGGAAACTACGAGCAGTACTTC
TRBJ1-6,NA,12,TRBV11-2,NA,CASSYTGSPLHF,TGTGCCAGCAGCTACACGGGGTCACCCCTCCACTTT
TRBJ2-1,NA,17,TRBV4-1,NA,CASSQALVSVTYNEQFF,TGCGCCAGCAGCCAAGCCCTCGTTAGCGTAACCTACAATGAGCAGTTCTTC
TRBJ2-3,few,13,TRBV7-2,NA,CASSLDLSDTQYF,TGTGCCAGCAGCTTAGACCTTTCAGATACGCAGTATTTT
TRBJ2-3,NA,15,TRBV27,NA,CASSLGRRGVDTQYF,TGTGCCAGCAGCCTGGGACGCCGAGGGGTAGATACGCAGTATTTT
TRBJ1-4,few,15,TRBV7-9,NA,CASSRDLRANEKLFF,TGTGCCAGCAGCCGGGACCTCCGGGCTAATGAAAAACTGTTTTTT
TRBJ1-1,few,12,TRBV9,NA,CASSVEGSEAFF,TGTGCCAGCAGCGTAGAGGGATCTGAAGCTTTCTTT
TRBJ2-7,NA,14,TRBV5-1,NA,CASSLEVGRNKQYF,TGCGCCAGCAGCTTGGAAGTCGGCAGGAACAAGCAGTACTTC
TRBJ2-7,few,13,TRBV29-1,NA,CSVEDFRFNEQYF,TGCAGCGTTGAAGATTTCCGGTTTAACGAGCAGTACTTC
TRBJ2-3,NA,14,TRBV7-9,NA,CASSLSGALNTQYF,TGTGCCAGCAGCTTGTCAGGGGCGTTGAATACGCAGTATTTT
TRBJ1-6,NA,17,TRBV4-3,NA,CASSQGGPGQRNSPLHF,TGCGCCAGCAGCCAAGGAGGCCCCGGACAGCGAAATTCACCCCTCCACTTT
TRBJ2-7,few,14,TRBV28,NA,CASRTGIRTYEQYF,TGTGCCAGCAGAACAGGGATAAGGACCTACGAGCAGTACTTC
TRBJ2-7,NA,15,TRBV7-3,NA,CASSLEGQGLGEQYF,TGTGCCAGCAGCTTAGAGGGACAAGGCTTGGGCGAGCAGTACTTC
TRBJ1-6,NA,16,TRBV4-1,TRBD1,CASSQDRDRENSPLHF,TGCGCCAGCAGCCAAGATCGGGACAGGGAGAATTCACCCCTCCACTTT
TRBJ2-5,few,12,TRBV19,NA,CASISSDRNQYF,TGTGCCAGTATCTCATCGGACAGAAACCAGTACTTC
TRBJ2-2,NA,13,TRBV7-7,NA,CASSLAQGGELFF,TGTGCTAGCAGCTTAGCGCAAGGCGGGGAGCTGTTTTTT
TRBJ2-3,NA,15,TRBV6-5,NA,CASSQISGYTDTQYF,TGTGCCAGCAGCCAGATCAGCGGGTACACAGATACGCAGTATTTT
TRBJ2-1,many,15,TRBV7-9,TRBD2,CASSLVRGRDNEQFF,TGTGCCAGCAGCTTAGTACGCGGGAGGGACAATGAGCAGTTCTTC
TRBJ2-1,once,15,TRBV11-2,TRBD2,CASSGRAGTYNEQFF,TGTGCCAGCAGTGGTAGAGCGGGAACCTACAATGAGCAGTTCTTC
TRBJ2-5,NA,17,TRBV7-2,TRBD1,CASSLAPIGQGRQTQYF,TGTGCCAGCAGCTTAGCCCCTATCGGACAGGGCCGGCAGACCCAGTACTTC
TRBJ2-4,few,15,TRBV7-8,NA,CASSPIFRGMDIQYF,TGTGCCAGCAGCCCCATTTTCAGAGGGATGGACATTCAGTACTTC
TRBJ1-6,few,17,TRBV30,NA,CAWSPGVRYSYNSPLHF,TGTGCCTGGAGTCCGGGTGTAAGGTACTCCTATAATTCACCCCTCCACTTT
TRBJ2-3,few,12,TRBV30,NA,CAWSVPGGSQYF,TGTGCCTGGAGTGTACCCGGTGGGTCGCAGTATTTT
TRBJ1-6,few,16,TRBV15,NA,CATSRDLIGGNSPLHF,TGTGCCACCAGCAGAGATCTGATAGGGGGGAATTCACCCCTCCACTTT
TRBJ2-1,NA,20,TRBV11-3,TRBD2,CASSLGGLAGGISRGNEQFF,TGTGCCAGCAGCTTAGGGGGTCTAGCGGGAGGGATAAGTCGTGGGAATGAGCAGTTCTTC